The sequence of this T cell receptor beta chain was determined in a study of T-cell memory formation after mild COVID-19. Study results and caveats: The CD4+ clones that contracted clustered mainly within CM and EM, and the CD8+ clones concentrated in EMRA.

The germline V gene encodes CDR1 SGHVS and CDR2 FQNEAQ. The ends were cut back, 1 base at V and 6 bases at J, with 4 bases in the middle. This CDR3 is built from 12 residues. This clonotype has more than one count but fewer than ten. The antigen is unknown. TCRdb reprocessed the 5' RACE reads with MiXCR, giving one entry per CDR3 protein. The sample consists of about 82,000 distinct CDR3 sequences, 10% to 15% of them appearing once. The source material was PBMCs or a T cell subset sorted from them (not recorded which). The TCR sequence derives from a man younger than 30 who had mild COVID-19 (a few samples of this study predate the infection). Cell type and time point are not known. The chain recombines TRBV7-8 with TRBJ2-1; no reliable D call. For the CDR3, the DNA is TGTGCCAGCAGCTTAGGGAGCAATGAGCAGTTCTTC. This codes for CASSLGSNEQFF.